Here is one TCR beta chain with its context. The data were taken from a study of blood T cell repertoires in COVID-19. Background on the study: COVID-19 samples from acute and convalescent phases originated in the United States, Italy and Spain. The cDNA or gDNA used as material had been derived from T cells, B-cell-depleted T cells, or PBMCs.

Source study methods: By means of reference gene primer amplification, nucleated cell counts were estimated. Measured with immunoSEQ multiplex PCR; TCRdb has only the in-frame clones, and not every one. That table gives V, J and clone size, and the DNA gave D and trimming. The table lists under 250,000 clones, approximately 85% of them singletons. There are 11 residues in the CDR3. Germline assignment: CDR1 LNHDA and CDR2 SQIVND (reference sequence). V dropped 9 bases and J dropped 8 bases, with 13 bases sitting between them. J is TRBJ1-2 and V is TRBV19, with unresolved D. The sample comprised peripheral blood. The origin of this receptor is a woman between 50 and 59 years old with active or convalescent COVID-19. The CDR3, as DNA: TGTGCCAGCACTCAGGCGTGGGGCTACACCTTC. It specifies CASTQAWGYTF.